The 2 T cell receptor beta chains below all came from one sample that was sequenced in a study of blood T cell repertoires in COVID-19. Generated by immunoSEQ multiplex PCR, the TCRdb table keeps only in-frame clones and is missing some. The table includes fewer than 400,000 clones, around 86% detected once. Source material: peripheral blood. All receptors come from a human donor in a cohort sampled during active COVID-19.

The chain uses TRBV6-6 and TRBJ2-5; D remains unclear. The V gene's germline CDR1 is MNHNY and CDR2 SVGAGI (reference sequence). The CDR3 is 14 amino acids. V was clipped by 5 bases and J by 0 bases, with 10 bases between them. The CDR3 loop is CASSPTGNQETQYF. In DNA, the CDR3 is TGTGCCAGCAGTCCGACGGGTAACCAAGAGACCCAGTACTTC.

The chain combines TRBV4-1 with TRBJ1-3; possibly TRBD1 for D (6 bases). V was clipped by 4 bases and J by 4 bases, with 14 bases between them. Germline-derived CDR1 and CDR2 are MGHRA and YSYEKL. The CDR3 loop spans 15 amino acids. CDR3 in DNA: TGCGCCAGCAGCCCCCGGGACAACGACGGAAACACCATATATTTT. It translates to CASSPRDNDGNTIYF.